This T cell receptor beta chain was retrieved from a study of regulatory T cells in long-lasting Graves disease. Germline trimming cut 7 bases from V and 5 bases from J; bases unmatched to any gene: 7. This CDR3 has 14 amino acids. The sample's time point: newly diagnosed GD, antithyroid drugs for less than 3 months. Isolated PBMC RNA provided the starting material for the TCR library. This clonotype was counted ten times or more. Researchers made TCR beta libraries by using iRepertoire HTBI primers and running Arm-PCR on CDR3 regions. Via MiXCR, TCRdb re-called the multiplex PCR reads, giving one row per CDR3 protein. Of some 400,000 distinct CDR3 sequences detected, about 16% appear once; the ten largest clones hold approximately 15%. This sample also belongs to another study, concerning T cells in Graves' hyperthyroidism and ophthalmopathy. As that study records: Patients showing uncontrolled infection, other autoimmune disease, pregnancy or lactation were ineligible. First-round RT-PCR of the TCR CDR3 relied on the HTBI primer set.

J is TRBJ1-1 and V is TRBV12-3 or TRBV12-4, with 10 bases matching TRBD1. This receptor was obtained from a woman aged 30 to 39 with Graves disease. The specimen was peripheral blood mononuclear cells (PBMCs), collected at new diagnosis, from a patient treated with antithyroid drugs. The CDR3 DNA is TGTGCCAGCAATCCCGACAGGGGGCCTACTGAAGCTTTCTTT. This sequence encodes CASNPDRGPTEAFF.